Following are 26 T cell receptor beta chains from one sample sequenced in a study of cytomegalovirus exposure and HLA in healthy donors. The method was immunoSEQ multiplex PCR; TCRdb's version includes in-frame clones alone and lacks a portion of them. The sample lists under 150,000 clones, 86% occurring once. The material sequenced was PBMCs. The origin of the receptors is a man between 18 and 35 years old in good health and CMV-seronegative.

The chain combines TRBV10-3 with TRBJ2-7; possibly TRBD1 for D (5 bases). The CDR3 totals 16 residues. Trimming took 2 bases from V and 5 from J, leaving 19 bases between them. From germline, CDR1 is ENHRY and CDR2 SYGVKD. CDR3 in amino acids: CAISELLIQGLDEQYF. CDR3 DNA: TGTGCCATCAGTGAGCTCCTCATTCAGGGTCTGGACGAGCAGTACTTC.

The rearrangement joins TRBV6-6 to TRBJ2-1; 7 positions agree with TRBD2. Germline V gene data show CDR1 as MNHNY and CDR2 as SVGAGI (reference sequence). This CDR3 comprises 16 residues. Trimming took 0 bases from V and 5 from J; bases not matched to a gene: 7. The CDR3 DNA reads TGTGCCAGCAGTTACTCGGTGCTAGCGGAAAACAATGAGCAGTTCTTC. As protein: CASSYSVLAENNEQFF.

A note on this clone: Its ends do not fully match the called genes, so a read error is possible. The genes are TRBV29-1 and TRBJ2-1; 12 bases line up with TRBD2. The CDR3 length is 10 residues. Germline CDR1 reads SQVTM; CDR2 reads ANQGSEA. CDR3 residues: CSVASGGAIF. The CDR3 DNA is TGCAGCGTTGCTAGCGGGGGGGCGATCTTC.

The V call is TRBV5-1, the J call TRBJ2-3; tentatively, D is TRBD2 (6 bases). The CDR3 consists of 13 residues. Germline V gene data show CDR1 as SGHRS and CDR2 as YFSETQ. The ends were cut back, 5 bases at V and 3 bases at J, with 10 bases in the middle. CDR3 bases: TGCGCCAGCAGAGTAGCGGCTACAGATACGCAGTATTTT. Its protein product is CASRVAATDTQYF.

The chain couples TRBV19 to TRBJ1-5; D may be TRBD1 (6 bases). The germline V gene has CDR1 LNHDA and CDR2 SQIVND (reference sequence). V lost 6 bases, J lost 6 bases, and 12 bases lay in between. The CDR3 sequence is 13 residues long. As DNA, the CDR3 is TGTGCCAGTAGCACACAGGGTACTCAGCCCCAGCATTTT. This encodes CASSTQGTQPQHF.

The chain combines TRBV14 with TRBJ1-2; a weak D match, TRBD1 (6 bases). Trimming pared 3 bases from V and 13 bases from J, leaving 18 bases between. In germline, CDR1 is SGHDN, CDR2 FVKESK. The CDR3 is 13 residues long. The CDR3 bases are TGTGCCAGCAGCCAGAGGGACATTGGCTCTGGCACCTTC. It yields the protein CASSQRDIGSGTF.

The chain recombines TRBV28 with TRBJ2-7; 7 nucleotides align to TRBD1. Germline assignment: CDR1 MDHEN and CDR2 SYDVKM. The V gene end was trimmed by 6 bases and the J gene end by 4 bases; junction bases not matched to a gene: 12. CDR3 length: 15 amino acids. The CDR3 reads CASRPPDRDAYEQYF. The CDR3 DNA is TGTGCCAGCAGACCGCCCGACAGGGATGCTTACGAGCAGTACTTC.

This clone was seen a few times. V gene TRBV2 combines with J gene TRBJ2-2; 10 bases line up with TRBD1. Germline CDR1 and CDR2: SNHLY and FYNNEI. The J segment lost 6 bases and the V segment lost 5 bases, leaving 3 bases of the junction unmatched. The CDR3 extends over 14 amino acids. The CDR3 nucleotides are TGTGCCAGCAGTTCGACAGGGGGCCCCGGGGAGCTGTTTTTT. Translating gives CASSSTGGPGELFF.

This clone was found a few times. The chain couples TRBV6-6 to TRBJ2-2, with D possibly matching TRBD2 (5 bases). The germline gives CDR1 MNHNY, CDR2 SVGAGI (reference sequence). V lost 8 bases to trimming and J lost 4 bases, with 11 bases between them. This CDR3 is built from 13 residues. The CDR3 coding sequence is TGTGCCAGCCAATCGGGGATCACCGGGGAGCTGTTTTTT. Translating it yields CASQSGITGELFF.

The chain is built from TRBV28 and TRBJ2-7; 9 bases align to TRBD2. V shed 6 bases, J shed 7 bases, and the junction held 10 bases outside the gene matches. The germline CDR1 and CDR2 sequences are MDHEN and SYDVKM. There are 14 residues in the CDR3. CDR3 sequence: CASSSIAGVWEQYF. Here the CDR3 DNA reads TGTGCCAGCAGCTCCATAGCGGGAGTTTGGGAGCAGTACTTC. Full variable domain (missing parts from reference TRBV28 and TRBJ2-7): DVKVTQSSRYLVKRTGEKVFLECVQDMDHENMFWYRQDPGLGLRLIYFSYDVKMKEKGDIPEGYSVSREKKERFSLILESASTNQTSMYLCASSSIAGVWEQYFGPGTRLTVT.

The CDR3 here is CASSSFTVSGNTIYF. The CDR3 DNA reads as TGTGCCAGCAGTTCATTTACGGTGTCTGGAAACACCATATATTTT. The chain links TRBV6-5 to TRBJ1-3; D gene ambiguous. Germline V gene sequence: CDR1 MNHEY, CDR2 SVGAGI. The CDR3 totals 15 residues. The V and J ends lost 4 bases and 1 base respectively, with 11 bases between them.

The CDR3 loop is CGWSGVPHNNEQFF. DNA of the CDR3: TGTGGGTGGTCAGGGGTACCTCACAACAATGAGCAGTTCTTC. The V gene is TRBV7-9, the J gene TRBJ2-1, with D tentatively TRBD1 (6 bases). Looked up from germline, CDR1 is SEHNR and CDR2 is FQNEAQ (reference sequence). There are 14 residues in the CDR3.

The V gene is TRBV7-8, the J gene TRBJ2-7; 13 bases align to TRBD2. Looked up from germline, CDR1 is SGHVS and CDR2 is FQNEAQ. The CDR3 totals 15 residues. V was pared by 4 bases and J by 4 bases, with 4 bases of the junction left unmatched. CDR3 sequence: CASSWATSGRYEQYF. The CDR3 DNA reads as TGTGCCAGCAGCTGGGCGACTAGCGGGAGGTACGAGCAGTACTTC.

The sample holds a few counts of this clone. The CDR3 protein is CASSPGMHSEAYTF. The CDR3 bases are TGTGCCAGTAGTCCCGGGATGCACAGTGAAGCCTACACCTTC. The V call is TRBV19, the J call TRBJ1-2; D is uncertain. Germline loops: CDR1 LNHDA, CDR2 SQIVND (reference sequence). V lost 5 bases, J lost 10 bases, and 20 bases lay in between. The CDR3 runs 14 residues.

The genes are TRBV15 and TRBJ1-1; D is uncertain. This CDR3 has 15 residues. Per the germline V gene, CDR1 is LNHNV and CDR2 is YYDKDF (reference sequence). Trimming removed 0 bases at V and 4 bases at J, with 12 bases between. CDR3 nucleotides: TGTGCCACCAGCAGAGATAAGGATAGACTCACTGAAGCTTTCTTT. Its protein is CATSRDKDRLTEAFF. The full variable domain, rest sourced from reference TRBV15 and TRBJ1-1, is DAMVIQNPRYQVTQFGKPVTLSCSQTLNHNVMYWYQQKSSQAPKLLFHYYDKDFNNEADTPDNFQSRRPNTSFCFLDIRSPGLGDTAMYLCATSRDKDRLTEAFFGQGTRLTVV.

The V gene is TRBV7-8, the J gene TRBJ2-5, with 7 bases aligning to TRBD2. Germline CDR1 and CDR2: SGHVS and FQNEAQ. J was trimmed by 4 bases and V by 5 bases; bases with no gene match: 7. The CDR3 has 14 amino acids. This chain's CDR3 is CASSQGGGGETQYF. In nucleotides, the CDR3 is TGTGCCAGCAGCCAAGGCGGGGGAGGAGAGACCCAGTACTTC.

The chain employs TRBV7-2 and TRBJ1-3; D perhaps matches TRBD1 (5 bases). Germline CDR1 reads SGHTA; CDR2 reads FQGNSA. Trimming pared 1 base from V and 1 base from J, leaving 8 bases between. This CDR3 region has 15 residues. The CDR3 DNA follows: TGTGCCAGCAGCTTAGTCGGGGGTTCTGGAAACACCATATATTTT. Translating gives CASSLVGGSGNTIYF. Full variable domain (outside the CDR3, taken from reference TRBV7-2 and TRBJ1-3): GAGVSQSPSNKVTEKGKDVELRCDPISGHTALYWYRQSLGQGLEFLIYFQGNSAPDKSGLPSDRFSAERTGGSVSTLTIQRTQQEDSAVYLCASSLVGGSGNTIYFGEGSWLTVV.

The rearrangement links TRBV29-1 to TRBJ2-1; 10 nucleotides align to TRBD1. V lost 3 bases and J lost 6; bases outside the gene matches: 17. Germline loops: CDR1 SQVTM, CDR2 ANQGSEA. This CDR3 comprises 18 residues. The CDR3 region has the DNA TGCAGCGTTGACGGTCTGGCGGGACAGGGGAGGCTGGTCAATGAGCAGTTCTTC. Translation: CSVDGLAGQGRLVNEQFF.

This sequence joins TRBV28 and TRBJ2-7; TRBD1 agrees at 7 bases. Germline V gives CDR1 MDHEN, CDR2 SYDVKM. The CDR3 has 14 residues. J was trimmed by 2 bases and V by 6 bases; bases with no gene match: 7. The CDR3 region is CASRQTGSPYEQYF. The DNA for the CDR3 is TGTGCCAGCAGACAGACAGGGTCCCCCTACGAGCAGTACTTC.

The chain links TRBV28 to TRBJ2-7, with TRBD1 matching over 11 bases. The CDR3 runs to 18 residues. The J segment lost 0 bases and the V segment lost 5 bases, leaving 12 bases of the junction unmatched. Germline-derived CDR1 and CDR2 are MDHEN and SYDVKM. The chain's CDR3 is CASSHFIRDRGSSYEQYF. The CDR3 DNA is TGTGCCAGCAGTCACTTTATCCGGGACAGGGGGAGCTCCTACGAGCAGTACTTC.

The rearrangement joins TRBV5-1 to TRBJ1-3; a possible D gene is TRBD1 (5 bases). V lost 5 bases, J lost 8 bases, and 14 bases lay in between. This CDR3 has 13 residues. Germline lookup yields CDR1 SGHRS and CDR2 YFSETQ. The CDR3 DNA follows: TGCGCCAGCAGTTCAGGGCCGTCAGACACCATATATTTT. Translation: CASSSGPSDTIYF.

The chain employs TRBV7-8 and TRBJ2-7; TRBD2 aligns across 8 bases. Losses at the gene ends were 3 bases for V and 2 bases for J; bases not matched to a gene: 3. CDR3 length equals 14 residues. Germline values: CDR1 SGHVS, CDR2 FQNEAQ. CDR3 region: CASSFTSGPYEQYF. In nucleotides, the CDR3 is TGTGCCAGCAGCTTCACTAGCGGCCCCTACGAGCAGTACTTC.

This chain uses TRBV6-6 with TRBJ2-5; a possible D gene is TRBD1 (5 bases). The CDR3 covers 13 residues. Looked up from germline, CDR1 is MNHNY and CDR2 is SVGAGI (reference sequence). The germline V and J ends were trimmed by 5 bases and 1 base, with 8 bases remaining between them. The CDR3 DNA follows: TGTGCCAGCAGTACGACAGTCCAAGAGACCCAGTACTTC. Translating it yields CASSTTVQETQYF.

The chain recombines TRBV5-4 with TRBJ2-3; a weak D match, TRBD2 (6 bases). V dropped 4 bases and J dropped 0 bases, with 27 bases sitting between them. The CDR3 has 20 amino acids. Looked up from germline, CDR1 is SGHNT and CDR2 is YYREEE (reference sequence). The CDR3: CASSDPLSSGLRLSTDTQYF. CDR3 bases: TGTGCCAGCAGCGACCCCCTGTCATCAGGACTAAGACTTAGCACAGATACGCAGTATTTT.

V usage is TRBV4-1 and J usage is TRBJ1-5; possible D gene TRBD1, 6 bases. Per germline, CDR1 MGHRA and CDR2 YSYEKL. V was trimmed by 1 base and J by 3 bases, leaving 16 bases between them. This CDR3 is built from 17 residues. CDR3 protein: CASSQVQGPRANQPQHF. CDR3 nucleotide sequence: TGCGCCAGCAGCCAAGTTCAGGGGCCCAGGGCCAATCAGCCCCAGCATTTT.

The chain is built from TRBV27 and TRBJ2-7; TRBD2 aligns across 7 bases. Germline CDR1 is MNHEY and CDR2 is SMNVEV (reference sequence). The V segment lost 4 bases and the J segment 6 bases; nucleotides outside the gene matches: 9. The CDR3 extends over 14 amino acids. DNA for the CDR3: TGTGCCAGCAGTTCTGGACTAGGGGCGGGCGAGCAGTACTTC. Its protein product is CASSSGLGAGEQYF.